Given below is one T cell receptor (beta chain) in context. Original processing notes: Estimation of nucleated cell counts was performed using reference gene primer amplification. TCRdb's table, derived via immunoSEQ multiplex PCR, lists solely in-frame clones and lacks some. That table supplies the V and J calls and clone size; D and trimming were determined from the DNA. The top ten hold just under 6.5% of the sample, which has around 370,000 clones, about 89% seen once. The data derive from a study of blood T cell repertoires in COVID-19. Study at large: From the United States, Italy and Spain came samples of acute and convalescent COVID-19. T cells, B-cell-depleted T cells, or PBMCs provided the cDNA or gDNA that served as material.

The Seattle patients joined while their infection was active and were tracked longitudinally afterward. Trimming took 2 bases from V and 3 from J, leaving 6 bases between them. The CDR3 length is 13 residues. Germline lookup yields CDR1 SGHTA and CDR2 FQGTGA. Sequenced sample: peripheral blood. The receptor was isolated from a woman aged 50 to 60 with COVID-19, enrolled during active disease. The V gene is TRBV7-3, the J gene TRBJ2-3; D not certain. Written as DNA, the CDR3 is TGTGCCAGCAGCTTAGTTTCTACAGATACGCAGTATTTT. It codes for CASSLVSTDTQYF. Combining the CDR3 with reference TRBV7-3 and TRBJ2-3 gives the whole variable domain GAGVSQTPSNKVTEKGKYVELRCDPISGHTALYWYRQSLGQGPEFLIYFQGTGAADDSGLPNDRFFAVRPEGSVSTLKIQRTERGDSAVYLCASSLVSTDTQYFGPGTRLTVL.